The entry below gives a single TCR beta chain sequence along with its context. Assay used: immunoSEQ multiplex PCR; TCRdb lists only in-frame clones, some missing. The sample gives 20,000 to 25,000 clones, about 90% of which show up once; roughly 0.52% is in the top ten. The sample belongs to a study of PD-1 blockade in classical Hodgkin lymphoma. Time point indicated: newly diagnosed, previously untreated cHL patient sample. Using magnetic negative selection, the CD4+ T cells were separated out of thawed PBMCs. The CDR3 runs to 13 residues. Germline loops: CDR1 SNHLY, CDR2 FYNNEI. V was clipped by 7 bases and J by 9 bases; unmatched bases: 9.

The rearrangement uses TRBV2 and TRBJ2-3; 8 positions match TRBD1. The sample comprised CD4+ T cells from blood. The receptor was derived from a human donor with classical Hodgkin lymphoma. CDR3 nucleotides: TGTGCCAGCAAGAACAGGCGACAGGGGACGCAGTATTTT. As protein: CASKNRRQGTQYF.